This T cell receptor beta chain was recorded in a study of human T cells and chemical hapten exposure. This clonotype was picked up many times. Trimming cost V 0 bases and J 4 bases; bases outside gene matches: 7. The CDR3 extends over 16 amino acids. The germline V gene encodes CDR1 MNHEY and CDR2 SVGAGI. Time point here: patch test 3, about 24 weeks after DPC sensitization. Treatment described: therapeutic diphenylcyclopropenone sensitization with weekly scalp DPC. Alopecia patients, 18 to 70 years old and DPC-suitable, served as donors. TCRdb re-analysed the RACE reads in MiXCR, keeping a single row per CDR3 protein. The profile shows 82,000 or so distinct CDR3 sequences, approximately 12% of them singletons.

This TCR was sampled from a woman aged 50 to 65 with alopecia areata. Some clones in this sample may be carry-over from other donors' samples. The sequencing used whole blood, collected in connection with sensitization to the hapten diphenylcyclopropenone (DPC). The chain links TRBV6-5 to TRBJ2-3; the match to TRBD2 covers 7 bases. The CDR3 DNA reads as TGTGCCAGCAGTTACTCGTCTGTAGCGGGCGCAGATACGCAGTATTTT. Translating gives CASSYSSVAGADTQYF.